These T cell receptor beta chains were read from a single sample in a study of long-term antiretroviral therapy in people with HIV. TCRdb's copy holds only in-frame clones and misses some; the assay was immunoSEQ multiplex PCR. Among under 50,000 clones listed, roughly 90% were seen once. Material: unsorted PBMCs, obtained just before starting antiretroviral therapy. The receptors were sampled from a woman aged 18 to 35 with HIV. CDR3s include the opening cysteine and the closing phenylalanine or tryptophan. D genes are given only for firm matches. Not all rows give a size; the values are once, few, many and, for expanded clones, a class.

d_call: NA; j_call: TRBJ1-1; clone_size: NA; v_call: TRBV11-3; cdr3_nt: TGTGCCAGCAGCTCCTGGGGGGGGTCTGAAGCTTTCTTT; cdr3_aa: CASSSWGGSEAFF
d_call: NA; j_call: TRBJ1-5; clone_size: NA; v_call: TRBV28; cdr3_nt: TGTGCCAGCACCCCCCATACAGGGAATGGCAATCAGCCCCAGCATTTT; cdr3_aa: CASTPHTGNGNQPQHF
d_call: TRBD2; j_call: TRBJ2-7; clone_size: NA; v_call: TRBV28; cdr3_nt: TGTGCCAGCAGTTTAAGCGGGGCAGCCTCCTACGAGCAGTACTTC; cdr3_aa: CASSLSGAASYEQYF
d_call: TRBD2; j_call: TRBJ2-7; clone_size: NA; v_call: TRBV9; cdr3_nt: TGTGCCAGCAGCGATGGCACTAGCGGGAACTCCCACGAGCAGTACTTC; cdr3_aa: CASSDGTSGNSHEQYF
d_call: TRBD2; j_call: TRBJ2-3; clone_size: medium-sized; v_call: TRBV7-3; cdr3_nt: TGTGCCAGCAGCTTAGGGTATGGGGACTACCCCCGCACAGATACGCAGTATTTT; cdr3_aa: CASSLGYGDYPRTDTQYF
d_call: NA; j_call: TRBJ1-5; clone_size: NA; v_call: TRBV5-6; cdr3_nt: TGTGCCAGCAGCTTGAGGGGTTTTGGTAATCAGCCCCAGCATTTT; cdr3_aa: CASSLRGFGNQPQHF
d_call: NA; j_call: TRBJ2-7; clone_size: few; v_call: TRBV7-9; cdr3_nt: TGTGCCAGCAGCTTAGCCCTCTCGGGCATTTACTCCTACGAGCAGTACTTC; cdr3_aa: CASSLALSGIYSYEQYF
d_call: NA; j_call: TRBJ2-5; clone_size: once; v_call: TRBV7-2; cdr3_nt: TGTGCGGAAGTGTACCAAGAGACCCAGTACTTC; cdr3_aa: CAEVYQETQYF
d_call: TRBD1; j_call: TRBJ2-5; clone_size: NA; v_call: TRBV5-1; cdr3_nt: TGCGCCAGCAGCTTGGCCGGGACAGAGAAAGAGACCCAGTACTTC; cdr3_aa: CASSLAGTEKETQYF
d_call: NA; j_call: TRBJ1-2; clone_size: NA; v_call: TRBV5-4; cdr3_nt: TGTGCCAGCAGCTTGGTCGGGATCGGGACTTCTAACTATGGCTACACCTTC; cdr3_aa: CASSLVGIGTSNYGYTF
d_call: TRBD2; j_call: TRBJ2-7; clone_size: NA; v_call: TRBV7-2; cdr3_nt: TGTGCCAGCAGCCTTTTAGCGGGAGGCCTAGGCTACGAGCAGTACTTC; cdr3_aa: CASSLLAGGLGYEQYF
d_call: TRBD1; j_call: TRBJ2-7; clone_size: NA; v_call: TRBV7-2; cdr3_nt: TGTGCCAGCAGCCTTCGACAGGGGGCCATGGTCTACGAGCAGTACTTC; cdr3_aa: CASSLRQGAMVYEQYF
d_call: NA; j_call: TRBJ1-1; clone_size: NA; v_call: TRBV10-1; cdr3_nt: TGCGCCAGCAGTGAGTCGAAAGTCACTGAAGCTTTCTTT; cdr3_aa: CASSESKVTEAFF
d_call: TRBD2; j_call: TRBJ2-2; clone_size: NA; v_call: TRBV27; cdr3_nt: TGTGCCAGCATGCTAGCGGGAGGGGGCGGGGAGCTGTTTTTT; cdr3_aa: CASMLAGGGGELFF
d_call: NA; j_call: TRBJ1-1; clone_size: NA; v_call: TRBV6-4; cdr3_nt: TGTGCCAGCAGTGACGAATTAGGGAGGGTGGCTTTCTTT; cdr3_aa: CASSDELGRVAFF
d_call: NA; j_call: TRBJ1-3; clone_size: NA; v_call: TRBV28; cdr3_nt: TGTGCCAGCAGGCGTGACAGCATCTCTGGAAACACCATATATTTT; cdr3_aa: CASRRDSISGNTIYF
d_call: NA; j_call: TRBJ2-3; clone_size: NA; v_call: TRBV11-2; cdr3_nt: TGTGCCAGCAGCTTAGGGGGACCGGCGGGCAGCACAGATACGCAGTATTTT; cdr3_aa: CASSLGGPAGSTDTQYF
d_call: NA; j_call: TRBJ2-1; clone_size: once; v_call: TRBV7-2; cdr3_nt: TGTGCCAGCAGCTACGGACAGGGAGGGGGTGAGCAGTTCTTC; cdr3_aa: CASSYGQGGGEQFF
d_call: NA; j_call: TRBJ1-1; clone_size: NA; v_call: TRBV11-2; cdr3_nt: TGTGCCAGCAGCTTAGGGGTATTGGACACTGAAGCTTTCTTT; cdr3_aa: CASSLGVLDTEAFF
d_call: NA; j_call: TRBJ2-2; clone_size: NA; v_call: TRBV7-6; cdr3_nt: TGTGCCAGCAGCTTAGTTAGGGGCACCGGGGAGCTGTTTTTT; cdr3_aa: CASSLVRGTGELFF
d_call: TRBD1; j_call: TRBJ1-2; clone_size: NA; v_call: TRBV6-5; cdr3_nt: TGTGCCAGCAGTCTCAGGAGGGGGCGCGACTATGGCTACACCTTC; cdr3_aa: CASSLRRGRDYGYTF
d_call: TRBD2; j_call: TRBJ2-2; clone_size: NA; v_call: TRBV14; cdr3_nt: TGTGCCAGCAGCAGGGGACTAGCGGGAACGAACACCGGGGAGCTGTTTTTT; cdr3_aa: CASSRGLAGTNTGELFF
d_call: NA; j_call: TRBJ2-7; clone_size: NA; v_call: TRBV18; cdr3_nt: TGTGCCAGCTCACCACTTACCGGGGGCGACGAGCAGTACTTC; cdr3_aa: CASSPLTGGDEQYF
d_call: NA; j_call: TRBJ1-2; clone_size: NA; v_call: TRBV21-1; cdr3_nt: TGTGCCAGCAGCATAATATACGGGACAGCTAACTATGGCTACACCTTC; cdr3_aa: CASSIIYGTANYGYTF
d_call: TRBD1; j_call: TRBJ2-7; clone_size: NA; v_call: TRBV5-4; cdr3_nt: TGTGCCAGCAGCCTCAAGACAGGGGCGAGCGAGCAGTACTTC; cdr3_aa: CASSLKTGASEQYF
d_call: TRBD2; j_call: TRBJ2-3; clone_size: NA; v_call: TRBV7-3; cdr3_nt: TGTGCCAGCAGCTTAGGGGCTAGCGGGAGTGGAGATACGCAGTATTTT; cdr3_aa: CASSLGASGSGDTQYF
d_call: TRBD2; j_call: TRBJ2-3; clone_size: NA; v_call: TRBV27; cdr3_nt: TGTGCCAGCAGTTTCGGGGGGAGCACAGATACGCAGTATTTT; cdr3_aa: CASSFGGSTDTQYF
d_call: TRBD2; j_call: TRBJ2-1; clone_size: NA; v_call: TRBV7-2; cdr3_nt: TGTGCCAGCAGCTTAGAGGGGACTACGGTCCCGTATGAGCAGTTCTTC; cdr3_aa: CASSLEGTTVPYEQFF
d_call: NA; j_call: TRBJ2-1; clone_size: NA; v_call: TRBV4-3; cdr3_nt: TGCGCCAGCAGCCAAGATGAAGGGCAGAACAATGAGCAGTTCTTC; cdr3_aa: CASSQDEGQNNEQFF
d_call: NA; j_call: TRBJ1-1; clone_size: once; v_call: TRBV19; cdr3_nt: TGTGCCAGTACGGTCCGCGGGAGGAACACTGAAGCTTTCTTT; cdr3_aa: CASTVRGRNTEAFF
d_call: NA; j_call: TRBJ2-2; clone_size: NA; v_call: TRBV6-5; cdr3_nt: TGTGCCAGCGGAGTTATGGCAAGCAACACCGGGGAGCTGTTTTTT; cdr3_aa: CASGVMASNTGELFF